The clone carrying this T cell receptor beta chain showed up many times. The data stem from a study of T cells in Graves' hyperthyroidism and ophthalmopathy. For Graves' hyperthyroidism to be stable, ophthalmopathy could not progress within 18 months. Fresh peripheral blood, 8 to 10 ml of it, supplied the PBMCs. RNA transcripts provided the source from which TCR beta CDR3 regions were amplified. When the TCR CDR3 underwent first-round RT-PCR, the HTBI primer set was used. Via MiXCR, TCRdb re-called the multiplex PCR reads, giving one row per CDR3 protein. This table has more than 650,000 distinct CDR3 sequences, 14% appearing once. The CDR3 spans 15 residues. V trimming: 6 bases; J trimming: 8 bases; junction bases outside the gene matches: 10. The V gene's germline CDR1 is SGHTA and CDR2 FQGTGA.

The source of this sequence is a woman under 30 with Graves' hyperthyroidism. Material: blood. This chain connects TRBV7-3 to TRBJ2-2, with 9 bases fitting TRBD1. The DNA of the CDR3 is TGTGCCAGCAGTCTTGACAGGGGGTCTGGTGGGGAGCTGTTTTTT. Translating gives CASSLDRGSGGELFF.